This T cell receptor beta chain was documented in a study of blood T cells in healthy people across ages. Findings of the study overall: Strong correlation linked observed beta diversity and percent naive T cells. Aged donors had fewer naive CD4+ cells and lower diversity than long-lived donors.

In germline, CDR1 is MDHEN, CDR2 SYDVKM. There are 14 residues in the CDR3. The second PCR ran about 6 to 12 cycles with a sample-barcoded 5' primer and J-beta primers. Via MiXCR, TCRdb re-called the 5' RACE reads, giving one row per CDR3 protein. In the table there are about 640,000 distinct CDR3 sequences, under 70% of which are singletons. Drawn from each donor were approximately 10 milliliters of peripheral blood. This clonotype showed up just a few times. The antigen is not known. At one end, the junction sequence differs from germline, possibly due to a read error. The sequenced sample was blood. The chain combines TRBV28 with TRBJ2-5; TRBD1 aligns across 9 bases. This TCR was recovered from a man aged 55 to 70 in good health. CDR3 DNA sequence: TGTGCCAGCAGTTCGGGACAGGGAAAGGAGACTCAGTACTTC. This encodes CASSSGQGKETQYF.